There are a few counts of the clone carrying this TCR beta chain. Its cognate antigen is unknown. The authors reverse transcribed all of the isolated RNA, so sequencing captured expressed TCRB transcripts. TCRdb keeps only in-frame clones here, not all; method: immunoSEQ multiplex PCR. The data contain about 650,000 clones, roughly 12% of them seen just once; the ten biggest clones take up more than 0.1%. V was clipped by 7 bases and J by 0 bases, with 12 bases between them. The germline V gene has CDR1 SGHRS and CDR2 YFSETQ. CDR3 length: 14 amino acids. The data were taken from a study of beta chain features in type 1 diabetes. Study-level points and caveats: The study notes PCR might favor shorter templates equally in patients and controls. Within patients, naive, central memory and Treg TCRB repertoires seemed more similar than within healthy donors. Diminished insertions and augmented deletions at VDJ junctions characterized type 1 diabetes patients. Within each of all four CD4+ subsets, Type 1 diabetes patients had TCRB CDR3s that were moderately but significantly shorter.

This rearrangement joins TRBV5-1 to TRBJ2-3; D is uncertain. This sequence originates from a man younger than 45 with type 1 diabetes. Sequenced sample: naive CD4+ T cells from blood. CDR3 loop: CASRTFTSTDTQYF. The CDR3 bases are TGCGCCAGCCGGACCTTCACTAGCACAGATACGCAGTATTTT.